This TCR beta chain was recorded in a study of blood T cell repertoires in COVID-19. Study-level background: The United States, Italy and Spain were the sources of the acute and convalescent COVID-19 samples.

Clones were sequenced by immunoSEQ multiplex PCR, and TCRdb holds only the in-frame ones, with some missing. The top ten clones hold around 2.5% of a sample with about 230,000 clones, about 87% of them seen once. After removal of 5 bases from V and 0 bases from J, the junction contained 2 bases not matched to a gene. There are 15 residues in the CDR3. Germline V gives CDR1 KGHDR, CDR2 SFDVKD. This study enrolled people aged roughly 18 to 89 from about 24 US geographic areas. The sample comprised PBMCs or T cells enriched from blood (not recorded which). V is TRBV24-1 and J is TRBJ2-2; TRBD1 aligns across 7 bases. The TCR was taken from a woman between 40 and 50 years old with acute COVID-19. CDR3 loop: CATSVQGANTGELFF. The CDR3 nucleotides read TGTGCCACCAGTGTGCAGGGGGCGAACACCGGGGAGCTGTTTTTT.